The present T cell receptor (beta chain) was sequenced within a study of shared clonotypes between healthy human individuals. At the level of the study: Ranging from 18 to 49 in age, donors were two women and three men. CD4 naive and memory got three plates each, CD8 naive two, CD8 memory one. The study's findings and limits: Sequencing depth was expected to affect clonotype sharing among donors. What naive subsets generally showed was a larger estimated richness than memory subsets showed.

On this clone itself: As yet, its antigen is unknown.

Germline V gene lookup returns CDR1 LNHDA and CDR2 SQIVND (reference sequence). This CDR3 has 15 amino acids. V gave up 3 bases and J gave up 3 bases; unmatched junction bases: 8. Some clones are missing from TCRdb's copy, which holds only in-frame ones; the method was immunoSEQ multiplex PCR. The data show 1.4 million or so clones, approximately 98.5% seen once. The sequenced sample consisted of naive CD4+ T cells sorted from blood. Sample subset: CD45RA+ positively selected. The chain combines TRBV19 with TRBJ2-7; TRBD2 matches at 7 bases. This clonotype originated in a man in his thirties or forties in good health. The CDR3 reads CASSIRSSGFYEQYF. CDR3 nucleotides: TGTGCCAGTAGTATTCGATCTAGCGGATTCTACGAGCAGTACTTC.